This T cell receptor delta chain was documented in a study of human gamma delta and Vdelta1 T cells. The CDR3 contains 19 residues. V lost 0 bases, J lost 0 bases, and 12 bases stayed unmatched. Germline-derived CDR1 and CDR2 are TSWWSYY and QGS. Notes on the study in general: Polyclonal Delta One T cells reportedly showed broad cytotoxic targeting of acute myeloid leukemia.

TCRdb reprocessed the PCR reads through CATT. The sample lists 5,000 to 8,000 delta-chain clones, around two fifths occurring once. Of note for this clone: The antigen is not known.

The sample comprised Vdelta1 gamma-delta T cells from blood grown in culture (DOT cells). J is TRDJ1 and V is TRDV1; the match to TRDD3 covers 8 bases. This clonotype originated in a human donor in good health. Here the CDR3 reads CALGELISVLGAYTDKLIF. DNA for the CDR3: TGTGCTCTTGGGGAACTTATAAGCGTACTGGGGGCTTACACCGATAAACTCATCTTT.